A selection of T cell receptor beta chains follows, all from one sample in a study of T cell repertoires in cytomegalovirus infection. These receptors have no identified antigens. TCRdb re-analysed the reads in MiXCR, keeping a single row per CDR3 protein. The data contain fewer than 850,000 distinct CDR3 sequences, almost 30% of them singletons. The source was cultured CD8+ T cells from PBMCs, collected from culture after CMV antigen stimulation. These receptors all come from a human donor in good health (CMV status not recorded). Some clones in this sample may be carry-over from other donors' samples. CDR3s include the opening cysteine and the closing phenylalanine or tryptophan.

CDR3: CASRPGAGSYGYTF
V: TRBV7-3
length: 14

CDR3: CASSRSERGGYEQFF
V: TRBV12-3/TRBV12-4
length: 15

CDR3: CASSYGVDNQPQHF
V: TRBV6-2/TRBV6-3
length: 14

CDR3: CASSYSALRRGGYTF
V: TRBV6-2/TRBV6-3
length: 15

CDR3: CASSLPRTGSSTDTQYF
V: TRBV9
length: 17

CDR3: CASSHVRLETQYF
V: TRBV12-3/TRBV12-4
length: 13

CDR3: CASSLGGGAAGELFF
V: TRBV7-2
length: 15

CDR3: CASSFPGQKMEKLFF
V: TRBV6-1
length: 15

CDR3: CASSLGEEGGNEQFF
V: TRBV7-6
length: 15

CDR3: CASSSSPNQPQHF
V: TRBV7-2
length: 13

CDR3: CASSNLGNNEQFF
V: TRBV11-3
length: 13

CDR3: CASSLSVSISEAFF
V: TRBV27
length: 14

CDR3: CASSPPTAPDTQYF
V: TRBV7-6
length: 14

CDR3: CASSLNGNLNTEAFF
V: TRBV5-1
length: 15

CDR3: CASRTGGNFDEQFF
V: TRBV27
length: 14

CDR3: CASGSSGYGYTF
V: TRBV27
length: 12

CDR3: CATSRGARSTDTQYF
V: TRBV15
length: 15

CDR3: CASSLGRLYNSPLHF
V: TRBV27
length: 15

CDR3: CASSLAGGMDEQYF
V: TRBV7-9
length: 14

CDR3: CASSVSAGMRPLHF
V: TRBV7-2
length: 14

CDR3: CSARDHDRGSWAFF
V: TRBV20-1
length: 14

CDR3: CASSLPGQVPNTGELFF
V: TRBV7-8
length: 17

CDR3: CAISDMYLLRGTDTQYF
V: TRBV10-3
length: 17